The 25 T cell receptor beta chains below all came from one sample that was sequenced in a study of OX40 agonist ivuxolimab in advanced cancers. This table comes from immunoSEQ multiplex PCR, and its TCRdb copy is limited to in-frame clones, with some not included. The table lists about 44,000 clones, approximately 84% of them singletons. This specimen consisted of CD4+ or CD8+ T cells sorted from blood, obtained in a trial of the OX40 agonist ivuxolimab. These receptors were taken from an adult with an advanced solid tumor such as melanoma, head and neck, liver or kidney cancer.

The chain uses TRBV7-9 and TRBJ2-6; D is possibly TRBD1 (5 bases). The germline V gene has CDR1 SEHNR and CDR2 FQNEAQ (reference sequence). V was trimmed by 1 base and J by 0 bases, leaving 10 bases between them. The CDR3 has 17 residues. For the CDR3, the DNA is TGTGCCAGCAGCTTAGGCACAGGAAACTCTGGGGCCAACGTCCTGACTTTC. This gives the protein CASSLGTGNSGANVLTF.

This chain joins TRBV10-3 and TRBJ2-5; 10 bases are shared with TRBD2. Germline loops: CDR1 ENHRY, CDR2 SYGVKD. The CDR3 totals 14 residues. Germline trimming cut 10 bases from V and 0 bases from J; bases unmatched to any gene: 5. In nucleotides, the CDR3 is TGTGCCACTCAAACTAGCGGGAACCAAGAGACCCAGTACTTC. It codes for CATQTSGNQETQYF.

The V gene is TRBV6-6, the J gene TRBJ1-1, with D perhaps TRBD1 (5 bases). The CDR3 has 15 amino acids. CDR1 and CDR2 (germline): MNHNY, SVGAGI (reference sequence). Trimming took 2 bases from V and 2 from J, leaving 12 bases between them. The CDR3 here is CASSYPGGANTEAFF. CDR3 bases: TGTGCCAGCAGTTACCCCGGGGGAGCAAACACTGAAGCTTTCTTT.

The chain joins TRBV7-8 to TRBJ1-2; the match to TRBD1 covers 10 bases. Germline V CDR1 and CDR2: SGHVS, FQNEAQ. Losses at the gene ends were 5 bases for V and 2 bases for J; bases not matched to a gene: 8. The CDR3 spans 16 residues. CDR3 in amino acids: CASSTRTGGLNYGYTF. DNA of the CDR3: TGTGCCAGCAGCACCCGGACAGGGGGGCTCAACTATGGCTACACCTTC.

The genes are TRBV19 and TRBJ2-7; 9 bases line up with TRBD2. Germline lookup yields CDR1 LNHDA and CDR2 SQIVND (reference sequence). Trimming removed 5 bases from V and 4 bases from J; junction bases left unmatched: 6. The CDR3 is 14 amino acids. CDR3 in DNA: TGTGCCAGTAGTCCACCGGGACTAGCTTACGAGCAGTACTTC. This gives the protein CASSPPGLAYEQYF. Full variable domain (missing parts from reference TRBV19 and TRBJ2-7): DGGITQSPKYLFRKEGQNVTLSCEQNLNHDAMYWYRQDPGQGLRLIYYSQIVNDFQKGDIAEGYSVSREKKESFPLTVTSAQKNPTAFYLCASSPPGLAYEQYFGPGTRLTVT.

The chain uses TRBV5-8 and TRBJ2-3; 8 nucleotides agree with TRBD2. Germline trimming cut 4 bases from V and 3 bases from J; bases unmatched to any gene: 7. This CDR3 has 15 amino acids. The germline V gene has CDR1 SGHTS and CDR2 YDEGEE. As DNA, the CDR3 is TGTGCCAGCAGCAATCCGGGACTAGGAACAGATACGCAGTATTTT. Translation: CASSNPGLGTDTQYF.

The chain carries TRBV10-3 and TRBJ2-5; TRBD2 agrees at 10 bases. With the DNA end fitting TRBJ2-7 better, the J assignment may be wrong. The V gene's germline CDR1 is ENHRY and CDR2 SYGVKD. This CDR3 spans 13 amino acids. The CDR3 coding sequence is TGTGCCATCAGAGCCGGGACTAGCGACGAGCAGTACTTC. It specifies CAIRAGTSDEQYF.

The V and J genes are TRBV13 and TRBJ2-2, with D perhaps TRBD1 (5 bases). This CDR3 is 13 amino acids long. Per the germline V gene, CDR1 is PRHDT and CDR2 is FYEKMQ (reference sequence). The V and J ends lost 4 bases and 6 bases respectively, with 9 bases between them. The CDR3 loop reads CASSSTGAGELFF. In DNA form, the CDR3 reads TGTGCCAGCAGCTCTACAGGTGCCGGGGAGCTGTTTTTT.

The J gene is TRBJ1-1, the V gene TRBV15, with D maybe TRBD1 (6 bases). The CDR3 extends over 12 amino acids. CDR1 LNHNV and CDR2 YYDKDF come from the germline V gene (reference sequence). Trimming shortened V by 4 bases and J by 5 bases, and 8 bases separated the two germline ends. The CDR3 spells CATSTQGTEAFF. The DNA for the CDR3 is TGTGCCACCAGCACACAGGGAACTGAAGCTTTCTTT.

J is TRBJ1-6 and V is TRBV30; D is unclear. Germline CDR1 reads GTSNPN; CDR2 reads SVGIG (reference sequence). V lost 2 bases and J lost 9, with 8 bases in between. The CDR3 has 12 residues. The CDR3: CAWSSWSSPLHF. The CDR3 DNA sequence: TGTGCCTGGAGTAGTTGGAGTTCACCCCTCCACTTT. Full variable domain (remainder filled in from reference TRBV30 and TRBJ1-6): SQTIHQWPATLVQPVGSPLSLECTVEGTSNPNLYWYRQAAGRGLQLLFYSVGIGQISSEVPQNLSASRPQDRQFILSSKKLLLSDSGFYLCAWSSWSSPLHFGNGTRLTVT.

The chain uses TRBV5-1 and TRBJ2-1; the match to TRBD2 covers 7 bases. Germline V gene sequence: CDR1 SGHRS, CDR2 YFSETQ. The CDR3 has 15 residues. Losses at the gene ends were 0 bases for V and 8 bases for J; bases not matched to a gene: 8. The CDR3 sequence: CASSLEAGRTHEQFF. The CDR3 bases are TGCGCCAGCAGCTTGGAAGCGGGGCGAACCCATGAGCAGTTCTTC. The entire variable domain, with the rest obtained from reference TRBV5-1 and TRBJ2-1, is as follows: KAGVTQTPRYLIKTRGQQVTLSCSPISGHRSVSWYQQTPGQGLQFLFEYFSETQRNKGNFPGRFSGRQFSNSRSEMNVSTLELGDSALYLCASSLEAGRTHEQFFGPGTRLTVL.

The chain has TRBV11-2 and TRBJ2-7, with D maybe TRBD2 (6 bases). This CDR3 has 16 residues. The germline gives CDR1 SGHAT, CDR2 FQNNGV. V dropped 0 bases and J dropped 4 bases, with 16 bases sitting between them. The CDR3 sequence: CASSLDPGTPSYEQYF. CDR3 sequence (DNA): TGTGCCAGCAGCTTAGATCCTGGGACTCCTTCATACGAGCAGTACTTC. The complete variable domain, with remaining parts taken from reference TRBV11-2 and TRBJ2-7, reads EAGVAQSPRYKIIEKRQSVAFWCNPISGHATLYWYQQILGQGPKLLIQFQNNGVVDDSQLPKDRFSAERLKGVDSTLKIQPAKLEDSAVYLCASSLDPGTPSYEQYFGPGTRLTVT.

The chain links TRBV21-1 to TRBJ2-2; TRBD1, the table's D call, lacks a check against the DNA. TRBV21-1 is a listed pseudogene. The CDR3 has 14 residues. CDR3 sequence reads: CASSHTTGTGELFF. The CDR3 DNA follows: TGTGCCAGCAGCCACACAACAGGGACCGGGGAGCTGTTTTTT.

The rearrangement joins TRBV6-6 to TRBJ2-5; D not resolved. Trimming left V 2 bases short and J 7 bases short, with 17 bases between. CDR1 and CDR2 (germline): MNHNY, SVGAGI (reference sequence). CDR3 length: 15 residues. For the CDR3, the DNA is TGTGCCAGCAGTTACACCTCAGATATCAAAGGGACCCAGTACTTC. Protein sequence: CASSYTSDIKGTQYF.

V is TRBV30 and J is TRBJ1-4; no reliable D call. Germline loops: CDR1 GTSNPN, CDR2 SVGIG (reference sequence). The CDR3 runs 14 residues. With 0 bases removed from V and 4 bases from J, the gap between germline ends came to 9 bases. CDR3 nucleotides: TGTGCCTGGAGTGTATCCAGTGTTAATGAAAAACTGTTTTTT. Encoded protein: CAWSVSSVNEKLFF.

The V call is TRBV5-5, the J call TRBJ2-7; the D gene is possibly TRBD1 (6 bases). This CDR3 is built from 16 residues. Trimming took 3 bases from V and 4 from J, leaving 20 bases between them. CDR1 is SGHKS and CDR2 is YYEKEE in the germline V gene (reference sequence). The CDR3 DNA reads TGTGCCAGCAGCTGGGGTTCGACAGGACTCCCTTACGAGCAGTACTTC. Residues: CASSWGSTGLPYEQYF.

The chain combines TRBV6-5 with TRBJ2-2; possibly TRBD2 for D (6 bases). Germline CDR1 and CDR2: MNHEY and SVGAGI. CDR3 length: 15 residues. The V end was cut by 2 bases, the J end by 6 bases, with 13 bases between. CDR3 region: CASSYPSRGAGELFF. CDR3 coding DNA: TGTGCCAGCAGTTACCCTTCTCGCGGGGCCGGGGAGCTGTTTTTT.

The chain uses TRBV9 and TRBJ2-3, with 10 nucleotides matching TRBD2. V was pared by 1 base and J by 2 bases, with 4 bases of the junction left unmatched. CDR3 size: 16 residues. Per germline, CDR1 SGDLS and CDR2 YYNGEE. The CDR3, as DNA: TGTGCCAGCAGCGTAAGGGGGACTAGCGACACAGATACGCAGTATTTT. Amino acid sequence: CASSVRGTSDTDTQYF.

The chain joins TRBV6-4 to TRBJ1-1, with a tentative D call TRBD1 (5 bases). The CDR3 sequence is 14 residues long. Germline V gene sequence: CDR1 MRHNA, CDR2 SNTAGT. V was trimmed by 7 bases and J by 1 base, leaving 13 bases between them. CDR3 coding DNA: TGTGCCAGCAAAAGGACACAAGAGAACACTGAAGCTTTCTTT. Protein sequence: CASKRTQENTEAFF.

The chain couples TRBV7-2 to TRBJ2-3; the D gene is possibly TRBD2 (5 bases). Germline CDR1 SGHTA, CDR2 FQGNSA. Trimming cost V 4 bases and J 0 bases, with 8 bases left between them. The CDR3 extends over 14 amino acids. CDR3 protein: CASSSRTSTDTQYF. Here the CDR3 DNA reads TGTGCCAGCAGCTCCCGGACTAGCACAGATACGCAGTATTTT.

V is TRBV7-2 and J is TRBJ1-2; D possibly corresponds to TRBD1 (5 bases). This CDR3 is 14 amino acids long. Germline CDR1 is SGHTA and CDR2 is FQGNSA. Trimming shortened V by 7 bases and J by 3 bases, and 15 bases separated the two germline ends. The CDR3, as DNA: TGTGCCAGCACCTTGAAGGGGCAGGACTATGGCTACACCTTC. This sequence encodes CASTLKGQDYGYTF.

A single count supports this clone. CDR3 sequence reads: CASSLGQGKNTGELFF. The DNA for the CDR3 is TGTGCCAGCAGCTTAGGACAGGGGAAGAACACCGGGGAGCTGTTTTTT. J is TRBJ2-2 and V is TRBV7-9, with 8 bases that match TRBD1. Trimming cost V 1 base and J 1 base; bases outside gene matches: 2. CDR1 SEHNR and CDR2 FQNEAQ come from the germline V gene (reference sequence). The CDR3 length is 16 residues.

The gene calls are TRBV27 and TRBJ2-5; a weak D match, TRBD1 (8 bases). V lost 3 bases to trimming and J lost 11 bases, with 22 bases between them. The CDR3 has 15 residues. CDR1 is MNHEY and CDR2 is SMNVEV in the germline V gene (reference sequence). The DNA for the CDR3 is TGTGCCAGCAGTTTGTCCCCGGCACAGGGGGGGGAGCAGTACTTC. Amino acids: CASSLSPAQGGEQYF.

CDR3 region: CSVEQGLNTEAFF. The DNA of the CDR3 is TGCAGCGTTGAACAGGGTTTGAACACTGAAGCTTTCTTT. This chain connects TRBV29-1 to TRBJ1-1, with D perhaps matching TRBD1 (5 bases). Trimming shortened V by 2 bases and J by 0 bases, and 7 bases separated the two germline ends. Germline V gives CDR1 SQVTM, CDR2 ANQGSEA. This CDR3 is built from 13 residues.

V gene TRBV7-9 combines with J gene TRBJ2-7; D remains unclear. Trimming removed 5 bases from V and 5 bases from J, with 10 bases in between. The V gene's germline CDR1 is SEHNR and CDR2 FQNEAQ (reference sequence). CDR3 size: 12 residues. The CDR3 DNA is TGTGCCAGCAGCCAGACCGTAAACGAGCAGTACTTC. Protein: CASSQTVNEQYF.